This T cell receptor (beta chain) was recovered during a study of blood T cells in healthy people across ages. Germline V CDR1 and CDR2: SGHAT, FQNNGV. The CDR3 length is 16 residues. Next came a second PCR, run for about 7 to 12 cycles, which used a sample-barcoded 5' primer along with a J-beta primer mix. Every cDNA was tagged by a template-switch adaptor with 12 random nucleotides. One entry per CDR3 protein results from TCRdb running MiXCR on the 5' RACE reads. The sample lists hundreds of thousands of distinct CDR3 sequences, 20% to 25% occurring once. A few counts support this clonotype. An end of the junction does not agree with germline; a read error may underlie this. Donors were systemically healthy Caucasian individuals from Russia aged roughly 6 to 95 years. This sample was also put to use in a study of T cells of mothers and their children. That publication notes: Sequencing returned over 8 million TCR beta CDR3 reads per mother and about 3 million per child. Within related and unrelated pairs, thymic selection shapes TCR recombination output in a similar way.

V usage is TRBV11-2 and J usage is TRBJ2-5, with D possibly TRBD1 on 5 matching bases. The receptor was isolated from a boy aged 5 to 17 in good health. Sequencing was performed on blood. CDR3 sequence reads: CASSFVGRAHQETQYF. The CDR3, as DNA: TGTGCCAGCAGCTTTGTCGGCAGGGCCCACCAAGAGACCCAATACTTC. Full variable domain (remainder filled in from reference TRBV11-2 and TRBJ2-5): EAGVAQSPRYKIIEKRQSVAFWCNPISGHATLYWYQQILGQGPKLLIQFQNNGVVDDSQLPKDRFSAERLKGVDSTLKIQPAKLEDSAVYLCASSFVGRAHQETQYFGPGTRLLVL.